This TCR beta chain appears in the sequencing data of a study of T-cell memory formation after mild COVID-19. Trimming pared 4 bases from V and 2 bases from J, leaving 6 bases between. This CDR3 has 12 residues. This clonotype was observed at least ten times. TCRdb processed the 5' RACE reads anew with MiXCR; each CDR3 protein has one entry. The sample lists 450,000 to 650,000 distinct CDR3 sequences; over 20% were seen once. The clonotype was recovered from an adult woman who had mild COVID-19 (a few samples of this study predate the infection). Cell type and time point are not known. Sequencing was carried out using PBMCs or a T cell subset sorted from them (not recorded which). This sequence joins TRBV12-3 or TRBV12-4 and TRBJ2-7; D gene unclear. CDR3 sequence (DNA): TGTGCCAGCAGTTCCACTCCCTACGAGCAGTACTTC. Translated, it gives CASSSTPYEQYF.